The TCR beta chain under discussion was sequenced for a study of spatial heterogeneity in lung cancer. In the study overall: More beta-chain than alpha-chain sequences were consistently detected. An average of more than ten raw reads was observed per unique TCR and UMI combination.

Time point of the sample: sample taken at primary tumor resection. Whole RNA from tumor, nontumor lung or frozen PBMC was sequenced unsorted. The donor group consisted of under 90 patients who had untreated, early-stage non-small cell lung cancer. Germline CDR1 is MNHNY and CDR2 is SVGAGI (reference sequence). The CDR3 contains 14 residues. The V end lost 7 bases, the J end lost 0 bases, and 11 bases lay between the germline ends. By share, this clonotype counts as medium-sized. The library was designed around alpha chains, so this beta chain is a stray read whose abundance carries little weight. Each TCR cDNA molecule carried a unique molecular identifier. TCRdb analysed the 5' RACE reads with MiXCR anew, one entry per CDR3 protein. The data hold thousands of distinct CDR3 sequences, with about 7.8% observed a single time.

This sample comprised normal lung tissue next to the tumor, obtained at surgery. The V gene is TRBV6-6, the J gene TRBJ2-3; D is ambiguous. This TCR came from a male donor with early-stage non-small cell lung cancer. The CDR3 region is CASKLLTSTDTQYF. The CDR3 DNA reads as TGTGCCAGCAAACTGCTCACTAGCACAGATACGCAGTATTTT.